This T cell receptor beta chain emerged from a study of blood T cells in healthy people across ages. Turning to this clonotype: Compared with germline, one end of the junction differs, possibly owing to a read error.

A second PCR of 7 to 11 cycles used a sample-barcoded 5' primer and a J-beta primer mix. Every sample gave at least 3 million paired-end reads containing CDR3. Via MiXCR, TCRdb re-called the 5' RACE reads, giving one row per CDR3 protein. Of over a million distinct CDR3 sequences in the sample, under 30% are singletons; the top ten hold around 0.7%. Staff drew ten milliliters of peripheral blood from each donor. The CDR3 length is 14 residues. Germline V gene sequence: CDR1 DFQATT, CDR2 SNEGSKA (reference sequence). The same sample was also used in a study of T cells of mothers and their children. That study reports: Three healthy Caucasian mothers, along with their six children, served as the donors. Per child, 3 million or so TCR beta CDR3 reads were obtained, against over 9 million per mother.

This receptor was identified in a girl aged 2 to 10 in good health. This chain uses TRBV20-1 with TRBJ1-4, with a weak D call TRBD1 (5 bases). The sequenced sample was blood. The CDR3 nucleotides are TGCAGTGCTAGCGGTGGGGCAACTAATGAAGAACTGTTTTTT. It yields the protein CSASGGATNEELFF.